This T cell receptor (beta chain) was obtained from a study of blood T cell repertoires in COVID-19. Profiled with immunoSEQ multiplex PCR; TCRdb holds only in-frame clones, not every one. Of about 350,000 clones detected, more than 70% appear once; the ten largest clones hold 3% to 4.5%. V was shortened by 2 bases and J by 3 bases, with 11 bases between the two germline ends. Per germline, CDR1 MNHEY and CDR2 SVGAGI. The CDR3 extends over 14 amino acids. Sequencing was done on a sample of peripheral blood. The rearrangement joins TRBV6-5 to TRBJ2-7; D gene unclear. The sequence derives from a woman aged 55 to 70 with COVID-19, enrolled during active disease. This chain's CDR3 is CASSYQVRNYEQYF. For the CDR3, the DNA is TGTGCCAGCAGTTACCAGGTCAGGAACTACGAGCAGTACTTC.